This entry concerns a single T cell receptor beta chain. The junction departs from the called germline gene at one end, perhaps through a read error. The CDR3 loop spans 15 amino acids. Germline V gene data show CDR1 as SSHAT and CDR2 as FNYEAQ (reference sequence). The sample comes from a study of blood T cell repertoires in COVID-19. In the authors' workflow: Amplification of reference gene primers provided the estimated nucleated cell counts. TCRdb keeps only in-frame clones here, not all; method: immunoSEQ multiplex PCR. D and trimming come from the DNA, and the V and J calls and clone size come from that table. The sample includes about 160,000 clones, about four fifths of them seen just once.

This sequence joins TRBV7-7 and TRBJ2-3; the D gene is possibly TRBD2 (6 bases). This sequence originates from a man aged 55 to 70 who had recovered from COVID-19. The sequencing input was PBMCs or T cells enriched from blood (not recorded which). CDR3 sequence reads: CASSLAVGGTDTQYF. The CDR3 nucleotides read TGTGCTAGCAGCTTAGCGGTGGGAGGCACAGATACGCAGTATTTT. Full variable domain (outside the CDR3, taken from reference TRBV7-7 and TRBJ2-3): GAGVSQSPRYKVTKRGQDVTLRCDPISSHATLYWYQQALGQGPEFLTYFNYEAQPDKSGLPSDRFSAERPEGSISTLTIQRTEQRDSAMYRCASSLAVGGTDTQYFGPGTRLTVL.